This T cell receptor (beta chain) was recovered during a study of blood T cell repertoires in COVID-19 (dated by TCRdb to between 2020 and 2021). Looking at the study overall: Collaborator samples came from the United States, Italy and Spain and covered acute and convalescent phases of COVID-19. The samples were drawn from the first 160 participants of the ongoing ImmuneRACE study and from 1,200 or so subjects provided by 6 global collaborators. HLA class I and class II types, where available, came from metadata supplied by the sample provider rather than from assay-based typing. The repertoires were made available in a free public database intended to serve as a resource for research on the immune response to SARS-CoV-2. The dataset comprised deeply sampled blood TCRbeta repertoires from subjects exposed to, actively infected with, or recovered from COVID-19. Sample metadata almost always included a de-identified subject ID, COVID-19 status, age in years and sex. The prospective study material was composed of cDNA or gDNA derived from T cells, B-cell-depleted T cells, or PBMCs. Overall study outcomes, separate from this receptor: The amount of clinical and demographic metadata varied by source and participant and was provided uncurated.

As for this clone: The antigen it binds to is not known. The input lacks base qualities; no much larger clone sits a single base away.

The CDR3 sequence holds 15 residues, the cysteine and phenylalanine included. The sequence is cut down to CDR3 DNA, 45 bases in frame from base 1. CDR1 SGHRS and CDR2 YFSETQ were looked up in the germline V gene. The junction shows trimming of 0 bases on V and 13 bases on J, and the gene matches do not reach 8 bases of it. The immunoSEQ Assay, a bias-controlled multiplex PCR, was used to amplify TCRbeta CDR3 regions from genomic DNA. The study's processing was this. The number of nucleated cells in each sample was estimated from the amplification of reference gene primers within the assay. Sequence reads were collapsed and filtered to measure the absolute abundance of every unique TCRbeta CDR3 rearrangement. Productive Simpson clonality was computed per sample as the square root of Simpson's diversity index over productive rearrangements. Here the immuneACCESS table is served through TCRdb, limited to in-frame sequences with V and J called. Missing clones are a known gap in these copies; in checked studies unresolved V genes cover under half, and the rest lacks a known reason. That table gives V, J and clone size, and the DNA gave D and trimming. This sample comprises tens of thousands of clones, 91% of them detected only once. The ten biggest clones cover 1.9% of the sample.

Each collaborating institution followed its own protocols to collect whole blood in K2EDTA tubes. For TCRbeta analysis, collaborators shipped samples in one of three forms: frozen whole blood, isolated PBMCs, or DNA extracted from either of those sample types. The V gene is TRBV5-1 and the J gene is TRBJ1-6, with 9 junctional bases fitting TRBD1. The TCR originated in a woman in her forties or fifties in a cohort sampled during active COVID-19. Input material: peripheral blood. The DNA sequence follows: TGCGCCAGCAGCTTGGTGAGGGACAGGGTGTCCCCCCTCCACTTT. This yields the protein CASSLVRDRVSPLHF.